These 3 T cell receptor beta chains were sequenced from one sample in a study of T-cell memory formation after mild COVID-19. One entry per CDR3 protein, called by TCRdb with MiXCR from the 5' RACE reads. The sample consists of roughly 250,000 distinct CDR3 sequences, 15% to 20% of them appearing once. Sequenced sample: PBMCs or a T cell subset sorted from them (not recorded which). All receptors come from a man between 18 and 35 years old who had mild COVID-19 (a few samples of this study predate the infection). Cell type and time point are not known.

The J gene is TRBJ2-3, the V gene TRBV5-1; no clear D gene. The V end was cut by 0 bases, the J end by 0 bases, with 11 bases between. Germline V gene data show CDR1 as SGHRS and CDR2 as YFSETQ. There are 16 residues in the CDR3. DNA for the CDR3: TGCGCCAGCAGCTTGGCCCAGGTTTTGAGCACAGATACGCAGTATTTT. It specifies CASSLAQVLSTDTQYF.

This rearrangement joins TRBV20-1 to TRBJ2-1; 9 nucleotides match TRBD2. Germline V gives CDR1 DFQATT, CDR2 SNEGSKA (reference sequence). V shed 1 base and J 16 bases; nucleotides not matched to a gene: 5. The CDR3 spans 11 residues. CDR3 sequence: CSARGGGVFFF. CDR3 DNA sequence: TGCAGTGCTAGAGGCGGGGGGGTATTTTTCTTC.

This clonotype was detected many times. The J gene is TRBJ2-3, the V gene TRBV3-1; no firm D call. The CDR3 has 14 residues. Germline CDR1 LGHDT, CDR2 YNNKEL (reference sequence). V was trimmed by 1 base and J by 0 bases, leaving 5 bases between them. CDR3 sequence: CASSQGRSTDTQYF. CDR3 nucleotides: TGTGCCAGCAGCCAAGGTCGCAGCACAGATACGCAGTATTTT.